These 14 T cell receptor beta chains came from one sample sequenced in a study of metastatic and nonmetastatic thyroid tumors. Every patient was untreated before thyroid surgery. MiXCR re-clonotyped the PCR reads for TCRdb. Altogether roughly 14,000 clones are present, around 22% being singletons, with the ten largest covering 8%. Sequencing was done on a sample of blood. These receptors were collected from a female donor with papillary thyroid cancer or a benign thyroid nodule (not recorded which). Some clones in this sample may be carry-over from other donors' samples.

This clone appeared many times. The DNA of the CDR3 is TGCGCCAGCCTTCAGGGGGCCGGGTCCACTGAAGCTTTCTTT. Translating it yields CASLQGAGSTEAFF. This chain joins TRBV10-2 and TRBJ1-1; 8 positions match TRBD1. J was trimmed by 4 bases and V by 8 bases; bases with no gene match: 9. The length of the CDR3 is 14 residues. Germline V gene lookup returns CDR1 WSHSY and CDR2 SAAADI.

The table lists this clone with many counts. The chain links TRBV5-1 to TRBJ2-2; 7 positions agree with TRBD2. The germline CDR1 and CDR2 sequences are SGHRS and YFSETQ. The CDR3 covers 16 residues. Losses at the gene ends were 6 bases for V and 0 bases for J; bases not matched to a gene: 8. The CDR3 region is CASIAGDLTNTGELFF. The CDR3 region has the DNA TGCGCCAGCATTGCGGGAGACCTAACGAACACCGGGGAGCTGTTTTTT.

This clone was seen repeatedly, ten times or more. The chain links TRBV2 to TRBJ1-4; D not certain. Germline V gene data show CDR1 as SNHLY and CDR2 as FYNNEI. The CDR3 extends over 14 amino acids. Trimming took 8 bases from V and 3 from J, leaving 13 bases between them. The CDR3 nucleotides are TGTGCCAGCGGGCCGACGGGTGCTAATGAAAAACTGTTTTTT. Protein sequence: CASGPTGANEKLFF.

Regarding this clone: This may be a read error, as it is one base from a much larger clone. The CDR3 bases are TGCAGCGTTGCGCGGGGCAATGATCAGTTCTTC. As protein: CSVARGNDQFF. This chain uses TRBV29-1 with TRBJ2-1, with a weak D call TRBD2 (6 bases). Germline CDR1 SQVTM, CDR2 ANQGSEA. This CDR3 contains 11 residues.

This clone has a count of ten or more. The chain joins TRBV20-1 to TRBJ2-5, with a possible D match to TRBD2 (5 bases). Germline CDR1 reads DFQATT; CDR2 reads SNEGSKA (reference sequence). The CDR3 has 13 residues. V was pared by 4 bases and J by 2 bases, with 11 bases between. The CDR3 protein is CSATRTGQETQYF. DNA for the CDR3: TGCAGTGCTACCCGGACTGGACAAGAGACCCAGTACTTC.

In this sample, this clone turned up many times. This same CDR3 is encoded by further DNA sequences in the sample. V and J are TRBV5-1 and TRBJ2-2; possible D gene TRBD2, 5 bases. Germline-derived CDR1 and CDR2 are SGHRS and YFSETQ. The CDR3 runs 15 residues. The V gene lost 0 bases and the J gene lost 4 bases, with 10 bases spanning the gap. The CDR3 spells CASSLERGGTGELFF. The CDR3 coding sequence is TGCGCCAGCAGCTTGGAACGGGGTGGCACCGGGGAGCTGTTTTTT.

This clone ranks as medium-sized. J is TRBJ1-1 and V is TRBV5-1; D is perhaps TRBD1 (5 bases). Between the trimmed V and J ends, which lost 4 bases and 5 bases, there was a span of 15 bases. The germline gives CDR1 SGHRS, CDR2 YFSETQ. The CDR3 runs to 14 residues. In DNA form, the CDR3 reads TGCGCCAGCAGCCCCGACAGTGGGGGAACTGAAGCTTTCTTT. It codes for CASSPDSGGTEAFF.

In its sample, this clone was seen many times. The V and J genes are TRBV28 and TRBJ2-1; TRBD2 agrees at 11 bases. The CDR3 contains 20 residues. The germline gives CDR1 MDHEN, CDR2 SYDVKM. The trim removed 4 bases at V and 4 bases at J, leaving 18 bases unmatched. This chain's CDR3 is CASSSTRTPGLAATYNEQFF. The CDR3 DNA reads as TGTGCCAGCAGTTCCACCCGGACCCCGGGACTAGCGGCAACGTACAATGAGCAGTTCTTC.

This clone has a handful of counts. The J gene is TRBJ2-7, the V gene TRBV10-3; D not certain. The CDR3 spans 13 residues. V was cut by 4 bases and J by 5 bases, with 12 bases left in between. From germline, CDR1 is ENHRY and CDR2 SYGVKD. CDR3 coding DNA: TGTGCCATCAGTGGATCCACAAGCAACGAGCAGTACTTC. Translated: CAISGSTSNEQYF.

This chain uses TRBV4-3 with TRBJ2-5, with no clear D. Trimming left V 0 bases short and J 5 bases short, with 7 bases between. This CDR3 comprises 13 residues. In germline, CDR1 is LGHNA, CDR2 YSLEER. The DNA for the CDR3 is TGCGCCAGCAGCCAAGATCGGGTCGAGACCCAGTACTTC. Protein product: CASSQDRVETQYF.

This clone was seen more than once but under ten times. The chain is built from TRBV28 and TRBJ2-7; the match to TRBD2 covers 13 bases. Trimming at V came to 5 bases and at J to 3 bases, leaving 13 bases not matched to a gene. Germline V gene sequence: CDR1 MDHEN, CDR2 SYDVKM. The CDR3 is 18 residues long. CDR3 in amino acids: CASSGRCLLAGGSYEQYF. CDR3 sequence (DNA): TGTGCCAGCAGTGGACGGTGCCTACTAGCGGGGGGGAGCTACGAGCAGTACTTC.

The chain has TRBV7-8 and TRBJ1-1; no reliable D call. Trimming took 4 bases from V and 0 from J, leaving 21 bases between them. There are 18 residues in the CDR3. The germline V gene encodes CDR1 SGHVS and CDR2 FQNEAQ. The CDR3 DNA reads TGTGCCAGCAGCTCCCCTCGGGGTAGGGCTACAATGAACACTGAAGCTTTCTTT. This sequence encodes CASSSPRGRATMNTEAFF.

This clone was counted ten times or more. V and J are TRBV12-5 and TRBJ1-5; D remains unclear. V was trimmed by 7 bases and J by 2 bases, leaving 27 bases between them. This CDR3 spans 19 amino acids. Looked up from germline, CDR1 is LGHNT and CDR2 is FRNRAP. Here the CDR3 DNA reads TGTGCTAGTGTCGGAATCCTCGGTGCGGGTTTGAAGGGCAATCAGCCCCAGCATTTT. This codes for CASVGILGAGLKGNQPQHF.

This clone rates as medium-sized (0.01 to 0.1%). The chain carries TRBV28 and TRBJ1-1, with D possibly TRBD1 on 6 matching bases. Trimming removed 5 bases at V and 4 bases at J, with 17 bases between. This CDR3 is 15 amino acids long. Germline CDR1 and CDR2: MDHEN and SYDVKM. The DNA for the CDR3 is TGTGCCAGCAGTGGAGCCCAGGGGCTAGTCACTGAAGCTTTCTTT. Translated: CASSGAQGLVTEAFF.